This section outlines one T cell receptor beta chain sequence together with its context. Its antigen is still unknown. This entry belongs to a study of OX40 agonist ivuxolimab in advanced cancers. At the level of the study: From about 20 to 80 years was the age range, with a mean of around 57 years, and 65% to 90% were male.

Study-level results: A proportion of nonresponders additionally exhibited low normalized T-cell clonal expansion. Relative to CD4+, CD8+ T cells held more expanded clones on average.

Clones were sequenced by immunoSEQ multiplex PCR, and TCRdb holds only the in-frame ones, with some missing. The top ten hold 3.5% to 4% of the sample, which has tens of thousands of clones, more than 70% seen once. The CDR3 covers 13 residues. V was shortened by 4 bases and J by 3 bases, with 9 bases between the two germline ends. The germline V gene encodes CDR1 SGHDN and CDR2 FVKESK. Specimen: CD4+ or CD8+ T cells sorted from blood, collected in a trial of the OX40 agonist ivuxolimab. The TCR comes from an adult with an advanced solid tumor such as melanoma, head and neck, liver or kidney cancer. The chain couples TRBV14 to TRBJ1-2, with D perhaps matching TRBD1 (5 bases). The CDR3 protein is CASSLEGHYGYTF. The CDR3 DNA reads TGTGCCAGCAGCCTTGAGGGACACTATGGCTACACCTTC.